These T cell receptor beta chains were read from a single sample in a study of blood T cell repertoires in COVID-19. Libraries were prepared by immunoSEQ multiplex PCR; TCRdb keeps only in-frame clonotypes and omits some of them. Altogether 650,000 to 800,000 clones are present, 85% to 90% being singletons, with the ten largest covering around 0.3%. Sample: peripheral blood. The receptor set was obtained from a woman between 18 and 30 years old with acute or convalescent COVID-19. Each CDR3 is given with its conserved first and last residue. A D gene is named only where the DNA matches it firmly. Size is stated for part of the rows, as once, few or many counts, or as a class when the clone is expanded.

j_call: TRBJ2-5
v_call: TRBV30
d_call: -
clone_size: -
cdr3_nt: TGTGCCGGAGGCAGGGATTCCCTCCCAGGGGCCCAGTACTTC
cdr3_aa: CAGGRDSLPGAQYF

j_call: TRBJ1-4
v_call: TRBV11-2
d_call: -
clone_size: -
cdr3_nt: TGTGCCAGCAGCTTAGATGGGGGCAGAGATGAAAAACTGTTTTTT
cdr3_aa: CASSLDGGRDEKLFF

j_call: TRBJ2-7
v_call: TRBV11-2
d_call: -
clone_size: -
cdr3_nt: TGTGCCAGCAGAAGGCCGGGATACGGGTACGAGCAGTACTTC
cdr3_aa: CASRRPGYGYEQYF

j_call: TRBJ2-2
v_call: TRBV7-6
d_call: TRBD2
clone_size: -
cdr3_nt: TGTGCCAGCAGCCCGGGACTAGCGGGGGGACCGAACACCGGGGAGCTGTTTTTT
cdr3_aa: CASSPGLAGGPNTGELFF

j_call: TRBJ1-2
v_call: TRBV7-9
d_call: TRBD1
clone_size: -
cdr3_nt: TGTGCCAGCAGCTATGACGAGAGGGGGCGGAATGGCTACACCTTC
cdr3_aa: CASSYDERGRNGYTF

j_call: TRBJ2-6
v_call: TRBV9
d_call: -
clone_size: -
cdr3_nt: TGTGCCAGCAGCGCCGAACAGGGAGTAGCTGGGGCCAACGTCCTGACTTTC
cdr3_aa: CASSAEQGVAGANVLTF

j_call: TRBJ1-1
v_call: TRBV30
d_call: -
clone_size: once
cdr3_nt: TGTGCCTGGAGATGGGGGCTGGGGGACACTGAAGCTTTCTTT
cdr3_aa: CAWRWGLGDTEAFF

j_call: TRBJ1-1
v_call: TRBV20-1
d_call: -
clone_size: -
cdr3_nt: TGCAGTGCTAGTCTGTTCAGGAACACTGAAGCTTTCTTT
cdr3_aa: CSASLFRNTEAFF

j_call: TRBJ2-7
v_call: TRBV6-6
d_call: -
clone_size: -
cdr3_nt: TGTGCCAGCGGGAGTTACGAGCAGTACTTC
cdr3_aa: CASGSYEQYF

j_call: TRBJ2-2
v_call: TRBV5-1
d_call: -
clone_size: -
cdr3_nt: TGCGCCAGCAGCCCTGACAGACCGAACACCGGGGAGCTGTTTTTT
cdr3_aa: CASSPDRPNTGELFF

j_call: TRBJ1-1
v_call: TRBV30
d_call: TRBD1
clone_size: once
cdr3_nt: TGTGCCTGGACCCGGGACAGGGTGACTTTCTTT
cdr3_aa: CAWTRDRVTFF

j_call: TRBJ2-3
v_call: TRBV9
d_call: -
clone_size: -
cdr3_nt: TGTGCCAGCAGCGTAGACGCTCGACAGGCTACGCAGTATTTT
cdr3_aa: CASSVDARQATQYF

j_call: TRBJ1-2
v_call: TRBV5-4
d_call: -
clone_size: -
cdr3_nt: TGTGCCATACTGGACGGGGGTAACTATGGCTACACCTTC
cdr3_aa: CAILDGGNYGYTF

j_call: TRBJ2-7
v_call: TRBV24-1
d_call: -
clone_size: -
cdr3_nt: TGTGCCACCAGTGATTTAGGCAGGGAGGAGTTCCACGAGCAGTACTTC
cdr3_aa: CATSDLGREEFHEQYF

j_call: TRBJ2-2
v_call: TRBV5-1
d_call: -
clone_size: -
cdr3_nt: TGCGCCAGCAGCTTGGCTCCCGGGAAAGGTACCGGGGAGCTGTTTTTT
cdr3_aa: CASSLAPGKGTGELFF

j_call: TRBJ2-3
v_call: TRBV6-2/TRBV6-3
d_call: TRBD2
clone_size: -
cdr3_nt: TGTGCCAGCAGTTACTCTTCGGCTAGCGGGGTCACAGATACGCAGTATTTT
cdr3_aa: CASSYSSASGVTDTQYF

j_call: TRBJ1-1
v_call: TRBV5-1
d_call: -
clone_size: -
cdr3_nt: TGCGCCAGCCAAGGAAGGGGTGAAGCTTTCTTT
cdr3_aa: CASQGRGEAFF

j_call: TRBJ1-1
v_call: TRBV28
d_call: TRBD1
clone_size: -
cdr3_nt: TGTGCCAGCGGACTACAGGGGGCGTACACTGAAGCTTTCTTT
cdr3_aa: CASGLQGAYTEAFF

j_call: TRBJ2-2
v_call: TRBV5-5
d_call: -
clone_size: once
cdr3_nt: TGTGCCAGCAGCCCTAACGCAGGGGCAGGTACCGGGGAGCTGTTTTTT
cdr3_aa: CASSPNAGAGTGELFF

j_call: TRBJ2-7
v_call: TRBV30
d_call: TRBD2
clone_size: -
cdr3_nt: TGTGCCTGGAGAAGCGGGGGGGCCTACGAGCAGTACTTC
cdr3_aa: CAWRSGGAYEQYF

j_call: TRBJ1-2
v_call: TRBV18
d_call: -
clone_size: -
cdr3_nt: TGTGCCAGCTCACCGACGGAAGGGGTTGGCTACACCTTC
cdr3_aa: CASSPTEGVGYTF

j_call: TRBJ1-1
v_call: TRBV30
d_call: TRBD1
clone_size: -
cdr3_nt: TGTGCCTGGAGTTCTACAGGGGGCTCTGAAGCTTTCTTT
cdr3_aa: CAWSSTGGSEAFF

j_call: TRBJ1-3
v_call: TRBV7-8
d_call: -
clone_size: -
cdr3_nt: TGTGCCAGCAGCCGAGGGGGGGGCCGTGGAAACACCATATATTTT
cdr3_aa: CASSRGGGRGNTIYF

j_call: TRBJ1-1
v_call: TRBV6-2/TRBV6-3
d_call: -
clone_size: -
cdr3_nt: TGTGCCAGCAGTTACCCCTCGTCGGCTTTCTTT
cdr3_aa: CASSYPSSAFF

j_call: TRBJ1-2
v_call: TRBV30
d_call: -
clone_size: -
cdr3_nt: TGTGCCTGGACCTTGGGGGGTACCTATGGCTACACCTTC
cdr3_aa: CAWTLGGTYGYTF

j_call: TRBJ2-3
v_call: TRBV6-2/TRBV6-3
d_call: TRBD2
clone_size: -
cdr3_nt: TGTGCCAGCAGTACCCGGACTAGCGGGGCCGCAGATACGCAGTATTTT
cdr3_aa: CASSTRTSGAADTQYF

j_call: TRBJ1-2
v_call: TRBV7-2
d_call: -
clone_size: -
cdr3_nt: TGTGCCAGCAGCTTTGGTGTTAGTAATTCTGGCTACACCTTC
cdr3_aa: CASSFGVSNSGYTF

j_call: TRBJ1-5
v_call: TRBV7-3
d_call: -
clone_size: -
cdr3_nt: TGTGCCAGCAGCCCAACAGGCTCTCGAGATCAGCCCCAGCATTTT
cdr3_aa: CASSPTGSRDQPQHF

j_call: TRBJ2-2
v_call: TRBV2
d_call: TRBD1
clone_size: -
cdr3_nt: TGTGCCAGCAGAAAACAGGGGGCGGTCGGGGAGCTGTTTTTT
cdr3_aa: CASRKQGAVGELFF

j_call: TRBJ2-1
v_call: TRBV6-6
d_call: -
clone_size: -
cdr3_nt: TGTGCCAGCGTTTCTACCGACAATGAGCAGTTCTTC
cdr3_aa: CASVSTDNEQFF

j_call: TRBJ1-5
v_call: TRBV19
d_call: -
clone_size: -
cdr3_nt: TGTGCCAGTAGTATAGGCGGGGCCCCACAGCCCCAGCATTTT
cdr3_aa: CASSIGGAPQPQHF

j_call: TRBJ1-1
v_call: TRBV27
d_call: TRBD1
clone_size: once
cdr3_nt: TGTGCCAGCAGTTCCAGGGGGCGAAACACTGAAGCTTTCTTT
cdr3_aa: CASSSRGRNTEAFF

j_call: TRBJ2-7
v_call: TRBV5-6
d_call: TRBD1
clone_size: -
cdr3_nt: TGTGCCAGCAGCTTGGAGGGACAGGGGCTCTACGAGCAGTACTTC
cdr3_aa: CASSLEGQGLYEQYF

j_call: TRBJ2-3
v_call: TRBV15
d_call: -
clone_size: -
cdr3_nt: TGTGCCACCAGCAGAGATAAGGCTAGCGCTCGCACAGATACGCAGTATTTT
cdr3_aa: CATSRDKASARTDTQYF

j_call: TRBJ2-7
v_call: TRBV6-2/TRBV6-3
d_call: -
clone_size: once
cdr3_nt: TGTGCCAGCAGTTTGGCGGACGGTGGGGCATTTTACGAGCAGTACTTC
cdr3_aa: CASSLADGGAFYEQYF

j_call: TRBJ1-2
v_call: TRBV3-1/TRBV3-2
d_call: -
clone_size: -
cdr3_nt: TGTGCCAGCAGCCCCTCGGCGGGGTCGCGGTTCTTC
cdr3_aa: CASSPSAGSRFF

j_call: TRBJ1-1
v_call: TRBV27
d_call: -
clone_size: -
cdr3_nt: TGTGCCAGCAGTTTATTCGGGGGGCCAGTGATGAACACTGAAGCTTTCTTT
cdr3_aa: CASSLFGGPVMNTEAFF

j_call: TRBJ1-5
v_call: TRBV28
d_call: TRBD1
clone_size: -
cdr3_nt: TGTGCCAGCAGGGCTGACAGGGGGATAGGGCAGCCCCAGCATTTT
cdr3_aa: CASRADRGIGQPQHF

j_call: TRBJ2-7
v_call: TRBV12-3/TRBV12-4
d_call: -
clone_size: few
cdr3_nt: TGTGCCAGCAGTTTAACAGGATTAAACGAGCAGTACTTC
cdr3_aa: CASSLTGLNEQYF

j_call: TRBJ2-7
v_call: TRBV7-9
d_call: -
clone_size: -
cdr3_nt: TGTGCCAGCGAGGACAGCTTCTCCTACGAGCAGTACTTC
cdr3_aa: CASEDSFSYEQYF

j_call: TRBJ2-3
v_call: TRBV5-1
d_call: TRBD2
clone_size: -
cdr3_nt: TGCGCCAGCAGCTTGATTCGGCGGGGGGCCACAGATACGCAGTATTTT
cdr3_aa: CASSLIRRGATDTQYF

j_call: TRBJ2-1
v_call: TRBV6-5
d_call: -
clone_size: -
cdr3_nt: TGTGCCAGCAGTCCACTAGACCCCAGCCACAATGAGCAGTTCTTC
cdr3_aa: CASSPLDPSHNEQFF

j_call: TRBJ1-2
v_call: TRBV24-1
d_call: TRBD1
clone_size: -
cdr3_nt: TGTGCCACCAGTGCGGGACAGAACTATGGCTACACCTTC
cdr3_aa: CATSAGQNYGYTF

j_call: TRBJ1-5
v_call: TRBV10-2
d_call: TRBD1
clone_size: -
cdr3_nt: TGCGCCAGCAGTGAGGGGACAGGGTCTCAGCCCCAGCATTTT
cdr3_aa: CASSEGTGSQPQHF

j_call: TRBJ2-3
v_call: TRBV4-1
d_call: -
clone_size: -
cdr3_nt: TGCGCCAGCAGCAGTCCCCAAGGAGTTGGCACAGATACGCAGTATTTT
cdr3_aa: CASSSPQGVGTDTQYF

j_call: TRBJ1-2
v_call: TRBV30
d_call: -
clone_size: -
cdr3_nt: TGTGCCTGGAGTGCCCCAGGGAGCGGGTATGGCTACACCTTC
cdr3_aa: CAWSAPGSGYGYTF

j_call: TRBJ1-2
v_call: TRBV14
d_call: TRBD1
clone_size: -
cdr3_nt: TGTGCCAGCAGCCAAGATATCCAGGGGGCATATGGCTACACCTTC
cdr3_aa: CASSQDIQGAYGYTF

j_call: TRBJ1-1
v_call: TRBV6-5
d_call: -
clone_size: -
cdr3_nt: TGTGCCGGCGAGAAGGGGGGGGCAGGTAACACTGAAGCTTTCTTT
cdr3_aa: CAGEKGGAGNTEAFF

j_call: TRBJ1-6
v_call: TRBV5-1
d_call: -
clone_size: -
cdr3_nt: TGCGCCAGCAGCTTATTAAGGCGGCTCGAGGGCTCACCCCTCCACTTT
cdr3_aa: CASSLLRRLEGSPLHF

j_call: TRBJ1-1
v_call: TRBV27
d_call: TRBD1
clone_size: -
cdr3_nt: TGTGCCAGCAGTGGATACAGGGGAAGTACTGAAGCTTTCTTT
cdr3_aa: CASSGYRGSTEAFF

j_call: TRBJ1-2
v_call: TRBV4-3
d_call: TRBD1
clone_size: few
cdr3_nt: TGCGCCAGCAGCCTACAAGGTGTGGGTCAGGGGGCGGCTGGCTACACCTTC
cdr3_aa: CASSLQGVGQGAAGYTF

j_call: TRBJ1-1
v_call: TRBV6-1
d_call: TRBD1
clone_size: -
cdr3_nt: TGTGCCAGCAGCCTTCCGGACAGGGCTGAAGCTTTCTTT
cdr3_aa: CASSLPDRAEAFF

j_call: TRBJ1-6
v_call: TRBV7-2
d_call: TRBD1
clone_size: -
cdr3_nt: TGTGCCAGCAGCTTAGCACCAACTACAGGGGGTAATTCACCCCTCCACTTT
cdr3_aa: CASSLAPTTGGNSPLHF

j_call: TRBJ2-5
v_call: TRBV6-2/TRBV6-3
d_call: -
clone_size: -
cdr3_nt: TGTGCCAGCAGTTACACAGGGTTGGAGACCCAGTACTTC
cdr3_aa: CASSYTGLETQYF